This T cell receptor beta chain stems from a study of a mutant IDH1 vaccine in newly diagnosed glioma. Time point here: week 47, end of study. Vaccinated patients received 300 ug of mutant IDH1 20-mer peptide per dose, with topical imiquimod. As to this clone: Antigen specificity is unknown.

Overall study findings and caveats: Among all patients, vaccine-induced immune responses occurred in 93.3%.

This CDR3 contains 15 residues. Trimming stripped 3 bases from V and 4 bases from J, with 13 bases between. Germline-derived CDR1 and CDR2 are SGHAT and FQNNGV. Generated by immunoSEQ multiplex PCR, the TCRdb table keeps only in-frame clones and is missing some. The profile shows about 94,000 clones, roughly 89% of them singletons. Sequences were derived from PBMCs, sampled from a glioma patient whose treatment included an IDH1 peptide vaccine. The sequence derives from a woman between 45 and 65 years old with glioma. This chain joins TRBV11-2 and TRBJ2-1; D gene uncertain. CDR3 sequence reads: CASSFSRSLYNEQFF. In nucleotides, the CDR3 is TGTGCCAGCAGCTTTTCGAGGAGTTTGTACAATGAGCAGTTCTTC.